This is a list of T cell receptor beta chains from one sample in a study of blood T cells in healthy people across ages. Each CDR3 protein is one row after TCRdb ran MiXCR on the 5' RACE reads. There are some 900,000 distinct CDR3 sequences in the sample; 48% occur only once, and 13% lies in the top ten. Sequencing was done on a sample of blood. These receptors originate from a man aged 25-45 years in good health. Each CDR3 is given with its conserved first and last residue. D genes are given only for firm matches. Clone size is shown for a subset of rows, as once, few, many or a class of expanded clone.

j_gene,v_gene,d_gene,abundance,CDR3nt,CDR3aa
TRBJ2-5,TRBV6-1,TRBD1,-,TGTGCCAGCCGGCTCGGACAGGCAAGACAAGAGACCCAGTACTTC,CASRLGQARQETQYF
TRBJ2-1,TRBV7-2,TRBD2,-,TGTGCCAGCAGCGCATTCGCGGGGGTAAAATACAATGAGCAGTTCTTC,CASSAFAGVKYNEQFF
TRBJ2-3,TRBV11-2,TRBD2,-,TGTGCCAGCAGCCTCGATTCCTTAGCGGGGGGAACCATACGAACGCCCACAGATACGCAGTATTTT,CASSLDSLAGGTIRTPTDTQYF
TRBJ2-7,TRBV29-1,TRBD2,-,TGCAGCGTTGGCCGGGGGGTCTACGAGCAGTACTTC,CSVGRGVYEQYF
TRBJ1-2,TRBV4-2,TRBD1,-,TGTGCCAGCAGCCAAGACACAGGGGCCCAAGTTTATAACTATGGCTACACCTTC,CASSQDTGAQVYNYGYTF
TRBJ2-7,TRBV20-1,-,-,TGCAGTGCTAGAGGGGAGGACACATACGAGCAGTACTTC,CSARGEDTYEQYF
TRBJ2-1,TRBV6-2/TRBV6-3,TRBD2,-,TGTGCCAGCAGGGATCCTAGCGGGGGGTACTCCGACAATGAGCAGTTCTTC,CASRDPSGGYSDNEQFF
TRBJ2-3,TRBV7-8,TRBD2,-,TGTGCCAGCAGCTTAGTAGTACTAGCGGAAAGCACAGATACGCAGTATTTT,CASSLVVLAESTDTQYF
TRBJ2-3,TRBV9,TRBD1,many,TGTGCCAGCAGCGGGGGACAGACATACACAGATACGCAGTATTTT,CASSGGQTYTDTQYF
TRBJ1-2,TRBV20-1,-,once,TGCAGTGCTAGAGATGGGGGCAGGAACTATGGCTACACCTTC,CSARDGGRNYGYTF
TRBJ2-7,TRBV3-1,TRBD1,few,TGTGCCAGCAGCCAGCGGACAGGGAGCGAGCAGTACTTC,CASSQRTGSEQYF
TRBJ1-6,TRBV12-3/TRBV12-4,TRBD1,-,TGTGCCAGCACCCCCGGGACAGCCAATAATTCACCCCTCCACTTT,CASTPGTANNSPLHF
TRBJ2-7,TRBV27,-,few,TGTGCCAGCAGTCAATTCCCCAGGACAGTGGACCACGAGCAGTACTTC,CASSQFPRTVDHEQYF
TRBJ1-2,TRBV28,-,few,TGTGCCAGCAGTTCGGGTGACGGAACCTATGGCTACACCTTC,CASSSGDGTYGYTF
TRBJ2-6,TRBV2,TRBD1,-,TGTGCCAGCAGTTATGCAGGGGGCGCTGGGGCCAACGTCCTGACTTTC,CASSYAGGAGANVLTF
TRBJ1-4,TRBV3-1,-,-,TGTGCCAGCAGCCAAGACTTCCCCATCCTTGCAACTAATGAAAAACTGTTTTTT,CASSQDFPILATNEKLFF
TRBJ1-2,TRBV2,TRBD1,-,TGTGCCCGACGGGACACTCAGGGGGCGCGTGGCTACACCTTC,CARRDTQGARGYTF
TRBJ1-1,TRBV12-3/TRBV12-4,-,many,TGTGCCAGCAATTTAGGGACCAACACTGAAGCTTTCTTT,CASNLGTNTEAFF